A single sample is the source of the 32 T cell receptor beta chains below, sequenced in a study of cytomegalovirus exposure and HLA in healthy donors. The PCR used 60 Vbeta and 13 Jbeta primers. Sequenced by immunoSEQ multiplex PCR; TCRdb stores in-frame clones only, minus some. The sample yields about 150,000 clones, approximately 84% seen once. The sample taken for sequencing was PBMCs. Receptors originate from a girl aged 5 to 17 in good health and CMV-seropositive.

This clone came up once. The chain combines TRBV5-6 with TRBJ1-5, with no clear D. Per germline, CDR1 SGHDT and CDR2 YYEEEE. The CDR3 length is 14 residues. V lost 2 bases and J 6 bases, leaving 12 bases between the germline ends. The CDR3, as DNA: TGTGCCAGCAGCTTAGGCGGGTGGGGTCAGCCCCAGCATTTT. Translating gives CASSLGGWGQPQHF.

The rearrangement joins TRBV30 to TRBJ2-3; D remains unclear. V was pared by 1 base and J by 6 bases, with 11 bases between. The CDR3 runs 13 residues. Germline V gene sequence: CDR1 GTSNPN, CDR2 SVGIG (reference sequence). The CDR3: CAWSGPRWDTQYF. Here the CDR3 DNA reads TGTGCCTGGAGTGGGCCTCGTTGGGATACGCAGTATTTT.

The chain has TRBV5-4 and TRBJ2-1; the match to TRBD2 covers 8 bases. After removal of 0 bases from V and 4 bases from J, the junction contained 6 bases not matched to a gene. Germline V gives CDR1 SGHNT, CDR2 YYREEE (reference sequence). The CDR3 covers 16 residues. In DNA form, the CDR3 reads TGTGCCAGCAGCTTGGGCGCGCGGGGGGCGTACAATGAGCAGTTCTTC. As protein: CASSLGARGAYNEQFF.

This chain links TRBV6-4 with TRBJ1-3; unclear D gene. The CDR3 sequence is 13 residues long. Germline V CDR1 and CDR2: MRHNA, SNTAGT. Trimming took 0 bases from V and 7 from J, leaving 7 bases between them. CDR3 region: CASSDSESNTIYF. DNA of the CDR3: TGTGCCAGCAGTGACTCGGAGTCGAACACCATATATTTT.

In its sample, this clone was seen a few times. As DNA, the CDR3 is TGCGCCAGCAGGAACCCGGTGCAGACCCTTAGCCTCTATGGCTACACCTTC. Residues: CASRNPVQTLSLYGYTF. The rearrangement joins TRBV4-1 to TRBJ1-2; D is ambiguous. CDR3 length: 17 amino acids. Germline V lookup: CDR1 MGHRA, CDR2 YSYEKL. Trimming took 6 bases from V and 4 from J, leaving 24 bases between them.

This clone showed up just once. This sequence joins TRBV9 and TRBJ1-5; D is perhaps TRBD1 (5 bases). Per germline, CDR1 SGDLS and CDR2 YYNGEE. The CDR3 runs to 15 residues. V gave up 2 bases and J gave up 9 bases, with 18 bases separating them. The CDR3 DNA reads as TGTGCCAGCAGCGTTGACCAGGGCTACGCTCGGCCCCAGCATTTT. It yields the protein CASSVDQGYARPQHF.

This clone is a singleton in its sample. The V call is TRBV10-3, the J call TRBJ2-1; 13 positions match TRBD2. CDR1 ENHRY and CDR2 SYGVKD come from the germline V gene. V shed 6 bases and J 4 bases; nucleotides not matched to a gene: 3. The CDR3 loop spans 15 amino acids. CDR3 DNA sequence: TGTGCCATCAGGGCGACTAGCGGGGGGTACAATGAGCAGTTCTTC. This sequence encodes CAIRATSGGYNEQFF.

The J gene is TRBJ2-2, the V gene TRBV9; 7 nucleotides line up with TRBD1. The CDR3 runs 13 residues. V was pared by 8 bases and J by 0 bases, with 1 base of the junction left unmatched. Germline V lookup: CDR1 SGDLS, CDR2 YYNGEE. CDR3 sequence reads: CASGQANTGELFF. CDR3 sequence (DNA): TGTGCCAGTGGACAGGCGAACACCGGGGAGCTGTTTTTT.

V is TRBV10-3 and J is TRBJ2-3; 10 bases are shared with TRBD2. This CDR3 spans 15 amino acids. The ends lost 4 bases at V and 5 bases at J; junction bases unmatched: 6. Germline loops: CDR1 ENHRY, CDR2 SYGVKD. As DNA, the CDR3 is TGTGCCATCAGTGGGAGCGGGGGGGCTGGAGATACGCAGTATTTT. Its translation is CAISGSGGAGDTQYF.

This clone has just a few counts. J is TRBJ2-7 and V is TRBV7-9, with unresolved D. CDR1 is SEHNR and CDR2 is FQNEAQ in the germline V gene (reference sequence). The CDR3 runs 16 residues. V dropped 5 bases and J dropped 0 bases, with 17 bases sitting between them. This CDR3 reads CASSPDLPASSYEQYF. CDR3 in DNA: TGTGCCAGCAGCCCCGATCTTCCTGCCAGCTCCTACGAGCAGTACTTC.

The rearrangement joins TRBV5-1 to TRBJ2-3; a possible D gene is TRBD2 (6 bases). V was shortened by 3 bases and J by 6 bases, with 17 bases between the two germline ends. There are 15 residues in the CDR3. CDR1 SGHRS and CDR2 YFSETQ come from the germline V gene. CDR3 in DNA: TGCGCCAGCAGCTGGGACTCCACGCTGACGGATACGCAGTATTTT. It yields the protein CASSWDSTLTDTQYF.

Only one count was recorded for this clone. CDR3 in amino acids: CASSQDRGVTEAFF. Here the CDR3 DNA reads TGCGCCAGCAGCCAAGACAGGGGGGTCACTGAAGCTTTCTTT. This sequence joins TRBV4-1 and TRBJ1-1, with 7 bases that match TRBD1. The CDR3 sequence is 14 residues long. V lost 0 bases to trimming and J lost 4 bases; unmatched junction nucleotides: 2. Germline lookup yields CDR1 MGHRA and CDR2 YSYEKL.

This chain links TRBV19 with TRBJ2-7; 11 bases line up with TRBD2. The junction had 12 bases not matched to a gene; V was cut back by 5 bases and J by 3 bases. Germline V gives CDR1 LNHDA, CDR2 SQIVND (reference sequence). This CDR3 spans 17 amino acids. The CDR3: CASSPLAGGSRIYEQYF. The CDR3 DNA reads TGTGCCAGTAGTCCTCTAGCGGGGGGCAGCAGGATCTACGAGCAGTACTTC.

The chain recombines TRBV7-2 with TRBJ2-7; 7 positions match TRBD1. Looked up from germline, CDR1 is SGHTA and CDR2 is FQGNSA. The CDR3 length is 15 residues. V lost 3 bases to trimming and J lost 0 bases; unmatched junction nucleotides: 5. CDR3 DNA sequence: TGTGCCAGCAGCTTCGCAGGGGGTAGCTCCTACGAGCAGTACTTC. Amino acid sequence: CASSFAGGSSYEQYF.

A word on this clone: At the DNA level, this CDR3 is encoded by other sequences in the same sample as well. J is TRBJ1-1 and V is TRBV19, with TRBD1 identical over 7 bases. CDR1 LNHDA and CDR2 SQIVND come from the germline V gene (reference sequence). This CDR3 is 14 amino acids long. V shed 3 bases and J 0 bases; nucleotides not matched to a gene: 1. CDR3 region: CASSIGTVNTEAFF. In DNA form, the CDR3 reads TGTGCCAGTAGTATCGGGACAGTGAACACTGAAGCTTTCTTT.

This clone was seen a single time. The chain joins TRBV7-8 to TRBJ1-3; the match to TRBD1 covers 12 bases. Unmatched junction bases numbered 12, after V lost 3 bases and J lost 3 bases. Germline V gene sequence: CDR1 SGHVS, CDR2 FQNEAQ. The CDR3 consists of 19 residues. The CDR3 spells CASSLPGQGALEYGNTIYF. The DNA of the CDR3 is TGTGCCAGCAGCTTGCCGGGACAGGGGGCTCTGGAATATGGAAACACCATATATTTT.

CDR3 protein: CASSQVGSGEGAFF. The CDR3 DNA reads TGCGCCAGCAGCCAAGTCGGCTCGGGGGAGGGAGCTTTCTTT. This chain links TRBV4-1 with TRBJ1-1, with TRBD1 as a possible D gene (5 bases). Trimming took off 1 base at V and 10 bases at J, with 16 bases between the two ends. CDR1 MGHRA and CDR2 YSYEKL come from the germline V gene. The CDR3 runs to 14 residues.

The count of this clone is one. This chain joins TRBV11-1 and TRBJ2-3, with TRBD2 matching over 8 bases. The CDR3 consists of 15 residues. Looked up from germline, CDR1 is SGHAT and CDR2 is FQDESV (reference sequence). The ends lost 5 bases at V and 1 base at J; junction bases unmatched: 5. The CDR3 nucleotides read TGTGCCAGCAGCCGCGGGGGGTATGGCACAGATACGCAGTATTTT. This translates into CASSRGGYGTDTQYF. The variable domain in full, completed from reference TRBV11-1 and TRBJ2-3, reads EAEVAQSPRYKITEKSQAVAFWCDPISGHATLYWYRQILGQGPELLVQFQDESVVDDSQLPKDRFSAERLKGVDSTLKIQPAELGDSAMYLCASSRGGYGTDTQYFGPGTRLTVL.

In its sample, this clone was seen a few times. The chain joins TRBV6-1 to TRBJ1-5, with 7 bases that match TRBD1. This CDR3 has 15 residues. The trim removed 1 base at V and 1 base at J, leaving 1 base unmatched. The V gene's germline CDR1 is MNHNS and CDR2 SASEGT. This CDR3 reads CASSEGGGSNQPQHF. Written as DNA, the CDR3 is TGTGCCAGCAGTGAAGGAGGGGGCAGCAATCAGCCCCAGCATTTT.

This sequence joins TRBV10-3 and TRBJ2-4; a weak D match, TRBD2 (5 bases). CDR3 length equals 12 residues. V was clipped by 4 bases and J by 6 bases, with 7 bases between them. Germline CDR1 is ENHRY and CDR2 is SYGVKD. CDR3 region: CAISADLNIQYF. Here the CDR3 DNA reads TGTGCCATCAGTGCGGACTTAAACATTCAGTACTTC.

This clone was picked up one time. The CDR3 here is CASSLGEGYEQYF. For the CDR3, the DNA is TGTGCCAGCAGTCTGGGGGAGGGTTACGAGCAGTACTTC. The chain is built from TRBV2 and TRBJ2-7; 7 bases align to TRBD2. The CDR3 has 13 residues. V shed 5 bases, J shed 4 bases, and the junction held 5 bases outside the gene matches. The germline V gene has CDR1 SNHLY and CDR2 FYNNEI.

The chain links TRBV27 to TRBJ1-2, with 7 bases lining up with TRBD1. CDR3 length: 14 residues. CDR1 MNHEY and CDR2 SMNVEV come from the germline V gene (reference sequence). Trimming took 3 bases from V and 3 from J; bases not matched to a gene: 4. In DNA, the CDR3 is TGTGCCAGCAGTTTGAAAGGGGGCTACTATGGCTACACCTTC. It yields the protein CASSLKGGYYGYTF.

V gene TRBV20-1 combines with J gene TRBJ1-2; D unresolved. This CDR3 comprises 11 residues. V lost 4 bases, J lost 1 base, and 4 bases lay in between. The germline V gene has CDR1 DFQATT and CDR2 SNEGSKA (reference sequence). The CDR3 loop is CSATINYGYTF. The CDR3 DNA is TGCAGTGCTACCATTAACTATGGCTACACCTTC.

A single count supports this clone. The V call is TRBV30, the J call TRBJ2-2; TRBD1 matches at 10 bases. The CDR3 consists of 15 residues. Germline CDR1 and CDR2: GTSNPN and SVGIG (reference sequence). J lost 6 bases, V lost 4 bases, and 8 bases had no gene match. CDR3 loop: CAWKSTGGMAGELFF. CDR3 DNA sequence: TGTGCCTGGAAGTCGACAGGGGGCATGGCCGGGGAGCTGTTTTTT. The full variable domain, with the rest looked up from reference TRBV30 and TRBJ2-2, is SQTIHQWPATLVQPVGSPLSLECTVEGTSNPNLYWYRQAAGRGLQLLFYSVGIGQISSEVPQNLSASRPQDRQFILSSKKLLLSDSGFYLCAWKSTGGMAGELFFGEGSRLTVL.

The chain uses TRBV30 and TRBJ2-1; TRBD2 aligns across 9 bases. Germline V gives CDR1 GTSNPN, CDR2 SVGIG (reference sequence). V gave up 4 bases and J gave up 3 bases; unmatched junction bases: 4. The CDR3 has 14 amino acids. The CDR3 DNA reads TGTGCCTGGATGGGCGGGGGGGGCTACAATGAGCAGTTCTTC. Encoded protein: CAWMGGGGYNEQFF. Drawing the rest from reference TRBV30 and TRBJ2-1, the complete variable domain is SQTIHQWPATLVQPVGSPLSLECTVEGTSNPNLYWYRQAAGRGLQLLFYSVGIGQISSEVPQNLSASRPQDRQFILSSKKLLLSDSGFYLCAWMGGGGYNEQFFGPGTRLTVL.

The genes are TRBV27 and TRBJ1-2; TRBD1 agrees at 9 bases. After removal of 6 bases from V and 4 bases from J, the junction contained 3 bases not matched to a gene. CDR1 and CDR2 (germline): MNHEY, SMNVEV (reference sequence). CDR3 length: 13 amino acids. CDR3: CASRGTGTYGYTF. As DNA, the CDR3 is TGTGCCAGCAGGGGGACAGGGACCTATGGCTACACCTTC.

The chain combines TRBV4-1 with TRBJ2-2; TRBD2 agrees at 8 bases. The germline V gene encodes CDR1 MGHRA and CDR2 YSYEKL. The junction had 16 bases not matched to a gene; V was cut back by 3 bases and J by 4 bases. This CDR3 region has 19 residues. The CDR3 DNA follows: TGCGCCAGCAGCCAGGTCCGGATCTCCGCGGGGGGCGTCACCGGGGAGCTGTTTTTT. Amino acid sequence: CASSQVRISAGGVTGELFF.

V and J are TRBV11-2 and TRBJ2-2, with TRBD2 matching 7 bases. V shed 5 bases, J shed 1 base, and the junction held 4 bases outside the gene matches. CDR3 size: 15 residues. CDR1 is SGHAT and CDR2 is FQNNGV in the germline V gene. DNA for the CDR3: TGTGCCAGCAGCCCGGGACTACAGAACACCGGGGAGCTGTTTTTT. It encodes CASSPGLQNTGELFF.

The rearrangement uses TRBV6-5 and TRBJ2-7, with 8 bases identical to TRBD2. This CDR3 has 13 amino acids. The V gene's germline CDR1 is MNHEY and CDR2 SVGAGI. J was trimmed by 3 bases and V by 6 bases; bases with no gene match: 4. For the CDR3, the DNA is TGTGCCAGCAGGCCGGGGGGGGTCTACGAGCAGTACTTC. It codes for CASRPGGVYEQYF.

The chain links TRBV5-1 to TRBJ1-2, with no clear D. With 2 bases removed from V and 1 base from J, the gap between germline ends came to 15 bases. The germline CDR1 and CDR2 sequences are SGHRS and YFSETQ. The CDR3 spans 16 residues. CDR3 DNA sequence: TGCGCCAGCAGCTTTCGTGGAGAAGACGATAACTATGGCTACACCTTC. It codes for CASSFRGEDDNYGYTF.

The rearrangement uses TRBV5-1 and TRBJ1-5, with unresolved D. Deletions cut 4 bases from V and 3 bases from J, with 11 bases between. Germline-derived CDR1 and CDR2 are SGHRS and YFSETQ. CDR3 length: 14 residues. The CDR3 nucleotides read TGCGCCAGCAGCCCGGGAGGCCCCAATCAGCCCCAGCATTTT. This translates into CASSPGGPNQPQHF.

A few counts support this clone. The CDR3: CASSLPDREAFF. In nucleotides, the CDR3 is TGTGCCAGCAGCCTCCCTGACAGGGAGGCTTTCTTT. The chain joins TRBV11-2 to TRBJ1-1, with TRBD1 matching 7 bases. J was trimmed by 11 bases and V by 5 bases; bases with no gene match: 8. This CDR3 region has 12 residues. Per germline, CDR1 SGHAT and CDR2 FQNNGV.